One sample yielded the 13 T cell receptor beta chains listed below, sequenced in a study of CXCR3-negative and CXCR3-positive naive CD8 T cells. Study-level results: The TRB CDR3s that CXCR3-positive naive cells carried were more hydrophobic than those of CXCR3-negative naive cells.

UMI-labeled 5' RACE yielded the TRB cDNA libraries. Reprocessing the 5' RACE reads, TCRdb reports a single entry for every CDR3 protein and omits DNA. The sample holds around 160,000 distinct CDR3 sequences. No antigen has been identified for these receptors. The specimen sequenced was naive CXCR3+ CD8+ T cells from blood. The subset is: CD45RO-CCR7+CD27+CD95- naive CD8+ T cells expressing CXCR3 (TNR3+). The receptors shown here come from a human donor in good health. Some clones in this sample may be carry-over from other donors' samples.

The V gene is TRBV13, the J gene TRBJ2-7; TCRdb proposes TRBD2, but this gene call is untestable without DNA. The CDR3 sequence is 17 residues long. Germline CDR1 PRHDT, CDR2 FYEKMQ (reference sequence). The CDR3 sequence is CASSPRTSGTWSYEQYF.

The V and J genes are TRBV14 and TRBJ2-1. The CDR3 has 14 amino acids. CDR1 and CDR2 (germline): SGHDN, FVKESK. The CDR3 protein is CASRAHSSYNEQFF.

The V call is TRBV10-1, the J call TRBJ2-5. From germline, CDR1 is WNHNN and CDR2 SYGVQD (reference sequence). This CDR3 contains 13 residues. CDR3 amino acids: CASSEVGQETQYF.

The genes are TRBV30 and TRBJ2-1. The CDR3 consists of 15 residues. Germline V gene data show CDR1 as GTSNPN and CDR2 as SVGIG (reference sequence). The CDR3 sequence: CAWSLAVSSYNEQFF.

The rearrangement uses TRBV11-2 and TRBJ1-5; no DNA is available, so the TRBD1 call from TCRdb remains unchecked. The CDR3 is 15 residues long. The germline V gene encodes CDR1 SGHAT and CDR2 FQNNGV. The CDR3 loop is CASSLGAGGNQPQHF.

The chain carries TRBV4-1 and TRBJ1-1. The CDR3 has 15 residues. The V gene's germline CDR1 is MGHRA and CDR2 YSYEKL. The CDR3 sequence is CASSQSGALRTEAFF.

The rearrangement uses TRBV27 and TRBJ2-1; TCRdb picks TRBD1, but there is no DNA to check that call. Germline lookup yields CDR1 MNHEY and CDR2 SMNVEV (reference sequence). The CDR3 length is 16 residues. CDR3 amino acids: CASSLPGTGGHNEQFF.

The chain recombines TRBV9 with TRBJ2-7. The CDR3 runs 14 residues. From germline, CDR1 is SGDLS and CDR2 YYNGEE. CDR3 amino acids: CASSVDENIYEQYF.

The chain couples TRBV28 to TRBJ2-2; TCRdb names TRBD2, which stays unverified in the absence of DNA. The CDR3 is 15 amino acids. Per the germline V gene, CDR1 is MDHEN and CDR2 is SYDVKM. CDR3: CASSLKLAPTGELFF.

The J gene is TRBJ1-1, the V gene TRBV5-1; the D call of TRBD1 rests on TCRdb alone, since no DNA is present to check it. Germline assignment: CDR1 SGHRS and CDR2 YFSETQ. The CDR3 totals 14 residues. CDR3 protein: CASSFAGGKAEAFF.

This sequence joins TRBV29-1 and TRBJ2-3; TCRdb reports TRBD2, a call that lacks DNA to check it against. The CDR3 loop spans 14 amino acids. The germline gives CDR1 SQVTM, CDR2 ANQGSEA. CDR3 protein: CSVELREGLDTQYF.

The CDR3 loop reads CASSPGLYNEQFF. The chain has TRBV6-2 or TRBV6-3 and TRBJ2-1; checking the TCRdb D call of TRBD2 is not possible without DNA. The CDR3 is 13 residues long. Germline V gene lookup returns CDR1 MNHEY and CDR2 SVGEGT.

The chain combines TRBV20-1 with TRBJ1-1; TCRdb indicates TRBD1, and absent DNA this call remains unverified. The CDR3 has 15 amino acids. Per the germline V gene, CDR1 is DFQATT and CDR2 is SNEGSKA (reference sequence). Here the CDR3 reads CSAREGVNMNTEAFF.